This T cell receptor beta chain was identified in a study of OX40 agonist ivuxolimab in advanced cancers. The CDR3 covers 16 residues. CDR1 and CDR2 (germline): KGHSH, LQKENI. V was clipped by 6 bases and J by 3 bases; unmatched bases: 10. Only in-frame clones appear in the TCRdb table, and some are missing; sequencing was by immunoSEQ multiplex PCR. The table lists tens of thousands of clones, about 90% of them singletons. This sequence originates from an adult with an advanced solid tumor such as melanoma, head and neck, liver or kidney cancer. This sample comprised CD4+ or CD8+ T cells sorted from blood, obtained in a trial of the OX40 agonist ivuxolimab. The rearrangement joins TRBV18 to TRBJ2-3, with 9 nucleotides matching TRBD1. CDR3 nucleotides: TGTGCCAGCTCTCAAAGCGGGACAGGGATAACAGATACGCAGTATTTT. Amino acids: CASSQSGTGITDTQYF.